The 3 T cell receptor beta chains below all came from one sample that was sequenced in a study of shared clonotypes between healthy human individuals. Libraries were prepared by immunoSEQ multiplex PCR; TCRdb keeps only in-frame clonotypes and omits some of them. The table records about 2.3 million clones, around 92% of them present only once. The sample comprised naive CD4+ T cells from PBMCs. Subset specified: CD45RA+ positively selected. The receptors stem from a man aged 18 to 35 in good health. Some clones in this sample may be carry-over from other donors' samples.

The rearrangement joins TRBV11-2 to TRBJ2-5; TRBD2 aligns across 11 bases. V was pared by 5 bases and J by 5 bases, with 7 bases of the junction left unmatched. Germline V lookup: CDR1 SGHAT, CDR2 FQNNGV. The CDR3 spans 15 residues. CDR3 bases: TGTGCCAGCAGCAAAACTAGCGGGAGAATCGAGACCCAGTACTTC. It codes for CASSKTSGRIETQYF.

A few counts support this clone. Other DNA variants within this sample encode the same CDR3. This sequence joins TRBV30 and TRBJ1-1; a possible D gene is TRBD1 (6 bases). The V gene lost 2 bases and the J gene lost 5 bases, with 9 bases spanning the gap. The V gene's germline CDR1 is GTSNPN and CDR2 SVGIG (reference sequence). The CDR3 is made up of 12 amino acids. The CDR3 sequence is CAWSIGGTEAFF. CDR3 sequence (DNA): TGTGCCTGGAGTATAGGGGGTACTGAAGCTTTCTTT.

This rearrangement joins TRBV2 to TRBJ2-7; unclear D gene. V lost 5 bases and J 7 bases, leaving 6 bases between the germline ends. The CDR3 covers 10 residues. CDR1 SNHLY and CDR2 FYNNEI come from the germline V gene. The CDR3 coding sequence is TGTGCCAGCAGTAGCCGAGAGCAGTACTTC. This translates into CASSSREQYF.